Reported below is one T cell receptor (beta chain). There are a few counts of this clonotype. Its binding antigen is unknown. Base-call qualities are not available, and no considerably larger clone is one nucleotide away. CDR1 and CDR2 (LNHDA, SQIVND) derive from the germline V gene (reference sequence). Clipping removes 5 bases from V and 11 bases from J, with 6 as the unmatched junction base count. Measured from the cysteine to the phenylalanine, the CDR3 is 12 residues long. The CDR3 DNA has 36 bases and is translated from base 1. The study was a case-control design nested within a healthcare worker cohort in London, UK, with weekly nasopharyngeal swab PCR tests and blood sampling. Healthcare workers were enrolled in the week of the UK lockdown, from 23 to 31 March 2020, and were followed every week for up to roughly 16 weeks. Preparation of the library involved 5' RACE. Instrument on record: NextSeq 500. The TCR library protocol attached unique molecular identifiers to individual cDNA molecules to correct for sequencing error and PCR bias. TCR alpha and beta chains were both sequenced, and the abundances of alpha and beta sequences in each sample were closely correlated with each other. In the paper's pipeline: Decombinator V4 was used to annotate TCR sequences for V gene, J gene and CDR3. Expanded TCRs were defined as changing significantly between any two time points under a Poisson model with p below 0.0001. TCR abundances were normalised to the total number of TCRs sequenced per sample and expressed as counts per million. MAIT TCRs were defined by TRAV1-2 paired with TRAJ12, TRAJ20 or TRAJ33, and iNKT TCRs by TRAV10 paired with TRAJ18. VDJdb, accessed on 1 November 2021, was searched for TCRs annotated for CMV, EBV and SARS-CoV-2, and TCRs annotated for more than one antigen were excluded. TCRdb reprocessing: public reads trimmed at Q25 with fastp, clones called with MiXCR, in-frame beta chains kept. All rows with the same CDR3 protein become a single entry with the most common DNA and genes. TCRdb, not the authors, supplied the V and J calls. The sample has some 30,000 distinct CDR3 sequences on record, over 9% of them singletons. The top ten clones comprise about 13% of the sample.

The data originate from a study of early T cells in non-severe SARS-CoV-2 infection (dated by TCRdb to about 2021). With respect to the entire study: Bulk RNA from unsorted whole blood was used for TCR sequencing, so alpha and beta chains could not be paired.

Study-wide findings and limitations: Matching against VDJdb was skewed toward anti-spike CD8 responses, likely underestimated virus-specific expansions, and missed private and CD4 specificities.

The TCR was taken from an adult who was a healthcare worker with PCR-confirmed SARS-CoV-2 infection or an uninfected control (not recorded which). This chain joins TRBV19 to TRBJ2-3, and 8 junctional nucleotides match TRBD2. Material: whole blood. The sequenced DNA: TGTGCCAGTAGTGGCGGACTAGCCCGGCAGTATTTT. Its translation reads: CASSGGLARQYF. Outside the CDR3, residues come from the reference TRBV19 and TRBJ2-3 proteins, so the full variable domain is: DGGITQSPKYLFRKEGQNVTLSCEQNLNHDAMYWYRQDPGQGLRLIYYSQIVNDFQKGDIAEGYSVSREKKESFPLTVTSAQKNPTAFYLCASSGGLARQYFGPGTRLTVL.